This entry features one T cell receptor beta chain sequence. The CDR3 length is 13 residues. CDR1 SQVTM and CDR2 ANQGSEA come from the germline V gene. V lost 4 bases to trimming and J lost 9 bases; unmatched junction nucleotides: 6. Both TRBC1 and TRBC2 were covered by a beta constant-region primer of two equimolar oligonucleotides. Each CDR3 protein is one row after TCRdb ran MiXCR on the UMI-ligation and nested PCR reads. The sample gives roughly 140,000 distinct CDR3 sequences, about a sixth of which show up once; roughly 0.13% is in the top ten. This sample is part of a study of naive and memory T cell subsets.

This sequence joins TRBV29-1 and TRBJ2-1; 10 bases are a match to TRBD2. The specimen sequenced was naive CD4+ T cells from blood. The origin of this receptor is a human donor in good health. CDR3 nucleotide sequence: TGCAGCGTTGCTAGCGGGAGAACCAGTGAGCAGTTCTTC. It translates to CSVASGRTSEQFF.